A single T cell receptor (beta chain) is shown here with its context. The antigen is unknown. The germline CDR1 and CDR2 sequences are PRHDT and FYEKMQ (reference sequence). The CDR3 is made up of 15 amino acids. V was pared by 3 bases and J by 7 bases, with 3 bases of the junction left unmatched. The data belong to a study of CD8+ T cells in alopecia areata. Following extraction, RNA underwent reverse transcription to cDNA, which served as the sequencing template. Method: immunoSEQ multiplex PCR; TCRdb's copy keeps in-frame clones and lacks some. The data contain 200,000 or so clones, around three fifths of them singletons. General study results and limits: An increase in clonality over normal scalp was evident in lesional scalp, especially alopecia totalis/universalis.

The chain is built from TRBV13 and TRBJ2-1, with 13 bases matching TRBD2. The clonotype comes from a human donor in good health. The sequencing input was CD8+ T cells sorted from blood. In nucleotides, the CDR3 is TGTGCCAGCAGCTTGACTAGCGGGGGGAGAAATGAGCAGTTCTTC. Translating gives CASSLTSGGRNEQFF. Together with reference TRBV13 and TRBJ2-1, the CDR3 gives the full variable domain: AAGVIQSPRHLIKEKRETATLKCYPIPRHDTVYWYQQGPGQDPQFLISFYEKMQSDKGSIPDRFSAQQFSDYHSELNMSSLELGDSALYFCASSLTSGGRNEQFFGPGTRLTVL.